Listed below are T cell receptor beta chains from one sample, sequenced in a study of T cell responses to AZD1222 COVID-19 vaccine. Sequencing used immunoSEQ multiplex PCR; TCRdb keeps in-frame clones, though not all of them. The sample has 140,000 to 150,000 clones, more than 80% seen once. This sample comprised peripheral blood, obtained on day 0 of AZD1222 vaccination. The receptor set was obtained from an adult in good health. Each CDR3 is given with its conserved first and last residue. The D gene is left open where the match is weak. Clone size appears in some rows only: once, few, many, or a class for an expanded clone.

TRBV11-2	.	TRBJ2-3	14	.	CASSLGVGTDTQYF	TGTGCCAGCAGCTTAGGAGTAGGCACAGATACGCAGTATTTT
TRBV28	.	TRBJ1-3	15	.	CASSLSGGSGNTIYF	TGTGCCAGCAGTTTATCCGGGGGCTCTGGAAACACCATATATTTT
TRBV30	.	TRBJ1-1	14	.	CAWTGAGMNTEAFF	TGTGCCTGGACGGGGGCCGGCATGAACACTGAAGCTTTCTTT
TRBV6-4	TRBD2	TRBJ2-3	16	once	CASSDSSGGGTDTQYF	TGTGCCAGCAGTGACTCTAGCGGGGGTGGCACAGATACGCAGTATTTT
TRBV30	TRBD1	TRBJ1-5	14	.	CAWGTGTVNQPQHF	TGTGCCTGGGGGACAGGGACAGTGAATCAGCCCCAGCATTTT
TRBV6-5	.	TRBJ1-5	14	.	CASNGQLSNQPQHF	TGTGCCAGCAACGGACAGCTTAGCAATCAGCCCCAGCATTTT
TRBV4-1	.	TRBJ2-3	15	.	CASSQDPGTTDTQYF	TGCGCCAGCAGCCAAGACCCCGGGACAACAGATACGCAGTATTTT
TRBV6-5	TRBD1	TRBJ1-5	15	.	CASLQGWRVNQPQHF	TGTGCCAGCTTACAGGGGTGGCGGGTCAATCAGCCCCAGCATTTT
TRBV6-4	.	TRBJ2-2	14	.	CASRNNRATGELFF	TGTGCCAGCAGAAATAACAGGGCCACCGGGGAGCTGTTTTTT
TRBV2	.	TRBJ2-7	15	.	CASSEGLPSSYEQYF	TGTGCCAGCTCCGAGGGGCTGCCGAGCTCCTACGAGCAGTACTTC
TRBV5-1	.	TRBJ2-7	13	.	CASSAAQAYEQYF	TGCGCCAGCAGCGCAGCCCAGGCCTACGAGCAGTACTTC
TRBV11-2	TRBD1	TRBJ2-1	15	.	CASSSRQGNYNEQFF	TGTGCCAGCAGCTCACGACAGGGAAATTACAATGAGCAGTTCTTC
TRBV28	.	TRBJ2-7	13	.	CASSSGAPYEQYF	TGTGCCAGCAGTTCGGGGGCCCCCTACGAGCAGTACTTC
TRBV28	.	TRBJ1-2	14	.	CASSFPQGNYGYTF	TGTGCCAGCAGTTTCCCCCAGGGTAACTATGGCTACACCTTC
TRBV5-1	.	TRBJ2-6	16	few	CASSLTGTSGANVLTF	TGCGCCAGCAGCTTGACCGGGACCTCTGGGGCCAACGTCCTGACTTTC
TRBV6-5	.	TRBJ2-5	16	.	CASSYSGQLPGETQYF	TGTGCCAGCAGTTACTCCGGCCAGCTCCCCGGAGAGACCCAGTACTTC
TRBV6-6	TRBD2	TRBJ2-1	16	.	CASSRLGGSSYNEQFF	TGTGCCAGCAGCCGACTCGGGGGGAGCTCCTACAATGAGCAGTTCTTC
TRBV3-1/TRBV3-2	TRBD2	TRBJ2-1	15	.	CASTIAGERGNEQFF	TGTGCCAGCACGATAGCGGGAGAAAGGGGCAATGAGCAGTTCTTC
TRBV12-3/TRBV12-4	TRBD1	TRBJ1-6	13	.	CASSRDRNSPLHF	TGTGCCAGCAGTAGGGACAGGAATTCACCCCTCCACTTT
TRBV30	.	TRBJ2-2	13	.	CAWTSENTGELFF	TGTGCCTGGACCTCCGAGAACACCGGGGAGCTGTTTTTT
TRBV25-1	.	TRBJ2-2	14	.	CASSDPRETGELFF	TGTGCCAGCAGTGACCCTAGAGAGACCGGGGAGCTGTTTTTT
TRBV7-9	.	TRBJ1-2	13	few	CASSPRGGVGYTF	TGTGCCAGCAGCCCGCGAGGGGGGGTTGGCTACACCTTC
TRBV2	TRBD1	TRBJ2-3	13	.	CASSGTGADTQYF	TGTGCCAGCTCCGGCACAGGGGCAGATACGCAGTATTTT
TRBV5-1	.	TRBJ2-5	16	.	CASSLASSDSQETQYF	TGCGCCAGCAGCTTGGCCAGCAGTGACTCCCAAGAGACCCAGTACTTC
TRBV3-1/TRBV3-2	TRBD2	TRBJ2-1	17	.	CASSHGTLAGGRGEQFF	TGTGCCAGCAGCCACGGAACCCTAGCGGGAGGGCGGGGTGAGCAGTTCTTC
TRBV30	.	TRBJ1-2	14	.	CAWDRKGINYGYTF	TGTGCCTGGGACCGCAAGGGGATTAACTATGGCTACACCTTC
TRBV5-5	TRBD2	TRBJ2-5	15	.	CASSLGAGGLETQYF	TGTGCCAGCAGCTTGGGAGCGGGGGGCCTTGAGACCCAGTACTTC
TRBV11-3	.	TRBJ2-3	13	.	CASSLRRTDTQYF	TGTGCCAGCAGCTTACGTCGCACAGATACGCAGTATTTT
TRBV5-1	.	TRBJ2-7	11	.	CASSWGGEQYF	TGCGCCAGCAGTTGGGGTGGCGAGCAGTACTTC
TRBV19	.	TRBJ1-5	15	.	CATNRGRLGNQPQHF	TGTGCCACCAATAGGGGGAGACTGGGCAATCAGCCCCAGCATTTT
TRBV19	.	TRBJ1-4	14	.	CASGNRGVDEKLFF	TGTGCCAGTGGAAATAGGGGGGTGGATGAAAAACTGTTTTTT
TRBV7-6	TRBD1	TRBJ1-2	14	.	CASSLDRGGYGYTF	TGTGCCAGCAGCTTAGACAGGGGCGGCTATGGCTACACCTTC
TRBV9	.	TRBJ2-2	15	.	CASSESGSNTGELFF	TGTGCCAGCAGCGAGAGCGGTTCGAACACCGGGGAGCTGTTTTTT
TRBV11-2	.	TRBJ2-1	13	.	CASRGNTRDEQFF	TGTGCCAGCAGGGGGAATACGCGTGATGAGCAGTTCTTC
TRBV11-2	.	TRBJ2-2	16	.	CASSLVGRGRTGELFF	TGTGCCAGCAGCTTAGTTGGCAGGGGGAGGACCGGGGAGCTGTTTTTT
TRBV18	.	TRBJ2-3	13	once	CASSPFGTDTQYF	TGTGCCAGCTCACCGTTCGGCACAGATACGCAGTATTTT
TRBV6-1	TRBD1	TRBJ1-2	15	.	CASSEVRQGGDGYTF	TGTGCCAGCAGTGAAGTAAGACAGGGAGGAGACGGCTACACCTTC
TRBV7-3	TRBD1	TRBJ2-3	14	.	CASSPTGATDTQYF	TGTGCCAGCAGTCCTACAGGGGCCACAGATACGCAGTATTTT